The rows below give T cell receptor beta chains drawn from one sample of a study of shared clonotypes between healthy human individuals. Clones were read by immunoSEQ multiplex PCR, and TCRdb kept only the in-frame ones, dropping some. Among 2 million or so clones, roughly 94% were seen once, and the ten largest hold 0.9% to 1.4%. What was sequenced was naive CD8+ T cells sorted from blood. All receptors come from a man younger than 35 in good health. Each CDR3 is given with its conserved first and last residue. D genes are given only for firm matches. Not all rows give a size; the values are once, few, many and, for expanded clones, a class.

DNA: TGTGCCAGCAGCCCCGAGTCCTACAATGAGCAGTTCTTC; CDR3: CASSPESYNEQFF; J: TRBJ2-1; V: TRBV5-6; D: NA; size: NA
DNA: TGTGCCAGCAGCTTAGGATGGGATGGGGCCAACGTCCTGACTTTC; CDR3: CASSLGWDGANVLTF; J: TRBJ2-6; V: TRBV7-9; D: NA; size: NA
DNA: TGTGCCAGCAGCTTAGGGACTAGCAGCCAAGAGACCCAGTACTTC; CDR3: CASSLGTSSQETQYF; J: TRBJ2-5; V: TRBV11-2; D: TRBD2; size: NA
DNA: TGTGCCAGCAGCCAAGCACAGACCTCCTATGGCTACACCTTC; CDR3: CASSQAQTSYGYTF; J: TRBJ1-2; V: TRBV14; D: NA; size: NA
DNA: TGTGCCACCAGCAGAGCGGGCAGGGGAGATGAAAAACTGTTTTTT; CDR3: CATSRAGRGDEKLFF; J: TRBJ1-4; V: TRBV15; D: NA; size: NA
DNA: TGTGCCAGCAGTTTCGTCTGGGGGGCTAACACAGATACGCAGTATTTT; CDR3: CASSFVWGANTDTQYF; J: TRBJ2-3; V: TRBV27; D: NA; size: NA
DNA: TGTGCCAGCAGATCGGGAGAATGGTTTTCAGATGAGCAGTTCTTC; CDR3: CASRSGEWFSDEQFF; J: TRBJ2-1; V: TRBV6-1; D: NA; size: NA
DNA: TGTGCCAGCATTGGGCCGTCACAAGAGACCCAGTACTTC; CDR3: CASIGPSQETQYF; J: TRBJ2-5; V: TRBV28; D: NA; size: NA
DNA: TGTGCCTGGAGTGTAACGGGCTACGAGCAGTACTTC; CDR3: CAWSVTGYEQYF; J: TRBJ2-7; V: TRBV30; D: NA; size: NA
DNA: TGTGCCAGCAGTGACAAGCGGGCCCATTTCTACGAGCAGTACTTC; CDR3: CASSDKRAHFYEQYF; J: TRBJ2-7; V: TRBV2; D: NA; size: NA
DNA: TGTGCCAGCAGCGAGTACAGGGGCGCCGAGACCCAGTACTTC; CDR3: CASSEYRGAETQYF; J: TRBJ2-5; V: TRBV13; D: TRBD1; size: NA
DNA: TGTGCCAGCAGCTTTCAGGGGGAGGGCACAGATACGCAGTATTTT; CDR3: CASSFQGEGTDTQYF; J: TRBJ2-3; V: TRBV7-9; D: NA; size: NA
DNA: TGCGCCAGCAGCCAAGCGGGTCAAGCGGGGGGAGCCTACGAGCAGTACTTC; CDR3: CASSQAGQAGGAYEQYF; J: TRBJ2-7; V: TRBV4-1; D: TRBD2; size: NA
DNA: TGTGCCAGCAGCTTGTTGGGTAGCGGGAGCTCCTACGAGCAGTACTTC; CDR3: CASSLLGSGSSYEQYF; J: TRBJ2-7; V: TRBV5-4; D: TRBD2; size: NA
DNA: TGTGTATCAGCCCAGGGGGCAAGCTACGAGCAGTACTTC; CDR3: CVSAQGASYEQYF; J: TRBJ2-7; V: TRBV7-9; D: TRBD1; size: once
DNA: TGTGCCAGCAGTCTGGGACTAGCGGGAGACTTCTACGAGCAGTACTTC; CDR3: CASSLGLAGDFYEQYF; J: TRBJ2-7; V: TRBV28; D: TRBD2; size: few
DNA: TGCGCCAGCAGCCAAGATCATCCTTCCGGAATTACCTACGAGCAGTACTTC; CDR3: CASSQDHPSGITYEQYF; J: TRBJ2-7; V: TRBV4-1; D: NA; size: NA
DNA: TGTGCCAGCAGTTACTCTTCAGTAATGAACACTGAAGCTTTCTTT; CDR3: CASSYSSVMNTEAFF; J: TRBJ1-1; V: TRBV6-5; D: NA; size: NA
DNA: TGTGCCAGCTCCCCCACAGGGGGCTCCTACGAGCAGTACTTC; CDR3: CASSPTGGSYEQYF; J: TRBJ2-7; V: TRBV28; D: TRBD1; size: NA
DNA: TGTGCCATCCAGGGGGGAGGCAGAGGAAACACCATATATTTT; CDR3: CAIQGGGRGNTIYF; J: TRBJ1-3; V: TRBV10-3; D: TRBD1; size: few
DNA: TGTGCCAGCAGCCAAAGAGCTCAAGTAGGGCCCCAGCATTTT; CDR3: CASSQRAQVGPQHF; J: TRBJ1-5; V: TRBV16; D: NA; size: NA
DNA: TGCGCCAGCAGCCCGCAGGGACGCTACGAGCAGTACTTC; CDR3: CASSPQGRYEQYF; J: TRBJ2-7; V: TRBV4-3; D: NA; size: NA